What follows is one T cell receptor beta chain and its context. This sample was taken from a study of blood T cell repertoires in COVID-19. Repertoires were generated with immunoSEQ multiplex PCR, while TCRdb's copy carries only in-frame clones and drops some. The sample lists a few hundred thousand clones; 85% to 90% were seen once. From germline, CDR1 is SGHTA and CDR2 FQGTGA. The CDR3 spans 15 residues. Trimming took 5 bases from V and 1 from J, leaving 14 bases between them. The chain couples TRBV7-3 to TRBJ2-5; D possibly corresponds to TRBD1 (6 bases). What was sequenced was PBMCs or T cells enriched from blood (not recorded which). The sequence came from a man between 18 and 35 years old who had recovered from COVID-19. The CDR3 loop reads CASSPGAGSQETQYF. In DNA, the CDR3 is TGTGCCAGCAGCCCAGGGGCCGGGTCCCAAGAGACCCAGTACTTC.